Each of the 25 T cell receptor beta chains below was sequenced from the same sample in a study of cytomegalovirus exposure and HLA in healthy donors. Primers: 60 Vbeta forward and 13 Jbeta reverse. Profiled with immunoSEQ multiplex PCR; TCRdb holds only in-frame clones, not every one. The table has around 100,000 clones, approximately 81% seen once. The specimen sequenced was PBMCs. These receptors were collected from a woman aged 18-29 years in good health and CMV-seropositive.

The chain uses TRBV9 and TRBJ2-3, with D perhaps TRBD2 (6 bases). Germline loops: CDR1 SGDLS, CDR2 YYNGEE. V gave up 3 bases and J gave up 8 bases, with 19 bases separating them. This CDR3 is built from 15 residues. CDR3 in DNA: TGTGCCAGCAGCGCAGACGCGGGCGGGGCGGGTACGCAGTATTTT. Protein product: CASSADAGGAGTQYF. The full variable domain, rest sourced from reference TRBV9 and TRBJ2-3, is DSGVTQTPKHLITATGQRVTLRCSPRSGDLSVYWYQQSLDQGLQFLIQYYNGEERAKGNILERFSAQQFPDLHSELNLSSLELGDSALYFCASSADAGGAGTQYFGPGTRLTVL.

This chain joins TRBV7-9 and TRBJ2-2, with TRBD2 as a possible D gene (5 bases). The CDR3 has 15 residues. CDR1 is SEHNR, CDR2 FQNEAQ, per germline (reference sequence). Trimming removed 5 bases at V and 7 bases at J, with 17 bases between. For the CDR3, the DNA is TGTGCCAGCAGCCCAAGACTGGTTCGGGGCGGGGAGCTGTTTTTT. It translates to CASSPRLVRGGELFF. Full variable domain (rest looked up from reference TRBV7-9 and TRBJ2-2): DTGVSQNPRHKITKRGQNVTFRCDPISEHNRLYWYRQTLGQGPEFLTYFQNEAQLEKSRLLSDRFSAERPKGSFSTLEIQRTEQGDSAMYLCASSPRLVRGGELFFGEGSRLTVL.

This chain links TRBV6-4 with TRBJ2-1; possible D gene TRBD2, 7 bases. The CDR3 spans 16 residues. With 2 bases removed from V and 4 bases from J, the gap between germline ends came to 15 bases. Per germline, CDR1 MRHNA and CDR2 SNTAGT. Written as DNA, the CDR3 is TGTGCCAGCAGTGACGGACAGCGGGGAAAATACAATGAGCAGTTCTTC. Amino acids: CASSDGQRGKYNEQFF.

The DNA of the CDR3 is TGTGCCAGCAGAGCAAGAGGGGGTAGCGGGAGCGAGCAGTACTTC. It specifies CASRARGGSGSEQYF. The V call is TRBV2, the J call TRBJ2-7, with TRBD2 matching 9 bases. This CDR3 region has 15 residues. Germline-derived CDR1 and CDR2 are SNHLY and FYNNEI. V lost 6 bases and J lost 6; bases outside the gene matches: 12. The variable domain in full, with the rest retrieved from reference TRBV2 and TRBJ2-7, is EPEVTQTPSHQVTQMGQEVILRCVPISNHLYFYWYRQILGQKVEFLVSFYNNEISEKSEIFDDQFSVERPDGSNFTLKIRSTKLEDSAMYFCASRARGGSGSEQYFGPGTRLTVT.

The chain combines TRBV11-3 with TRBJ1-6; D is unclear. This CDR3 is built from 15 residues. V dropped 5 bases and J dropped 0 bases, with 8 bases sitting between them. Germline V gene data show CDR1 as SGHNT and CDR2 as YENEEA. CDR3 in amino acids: CASSRTSSYNSPLHF. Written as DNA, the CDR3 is TGTGCCAGCAGCCGAACAAGCTCCTATAATTCACCCCTCCACTTT.

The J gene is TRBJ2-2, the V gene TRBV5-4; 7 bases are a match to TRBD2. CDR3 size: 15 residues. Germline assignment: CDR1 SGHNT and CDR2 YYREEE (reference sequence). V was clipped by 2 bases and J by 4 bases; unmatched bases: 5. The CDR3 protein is CASSFPAGSTGELFF. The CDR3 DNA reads TGTGCCAGCAGCTTTCCAGCGGGAAGCACCGGGGAGCTGTTTTTT.

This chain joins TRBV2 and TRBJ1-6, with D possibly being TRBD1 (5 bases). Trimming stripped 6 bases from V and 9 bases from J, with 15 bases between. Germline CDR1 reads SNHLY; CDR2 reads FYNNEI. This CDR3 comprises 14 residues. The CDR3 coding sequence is TGTGCCAGCAGCCGGGACTATATAAGTTCACCCCTCCACTTT. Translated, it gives CASSRDYISSPLHF. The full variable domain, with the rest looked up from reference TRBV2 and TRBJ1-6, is EPEVTQTPSHQVTQMGQEVILRCVPISNHLYFYWYRQILGQKVEFLVSFYNNEISEKSEIFDDQFSVERPDGSNFTLKIRSTKLEDSAMYFCASSRDYISSPLHFGNGTRLTVT.

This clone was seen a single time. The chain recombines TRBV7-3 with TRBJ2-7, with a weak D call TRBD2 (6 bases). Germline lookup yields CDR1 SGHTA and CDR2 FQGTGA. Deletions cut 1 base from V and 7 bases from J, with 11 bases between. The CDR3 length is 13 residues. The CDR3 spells CASSLKGGGEQYF. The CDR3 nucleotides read TGTGCCAGCAGCTTAAAAGGAGGAGGGGAGCAGTACTTC.

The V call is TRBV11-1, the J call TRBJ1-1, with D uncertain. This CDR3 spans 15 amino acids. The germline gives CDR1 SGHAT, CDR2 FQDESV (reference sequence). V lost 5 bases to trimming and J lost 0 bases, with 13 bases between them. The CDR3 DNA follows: TGTGCCAGCAGCGGTGGGTGGGCTATGAACACTGAAGCTTTCTTT. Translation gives CASSGGWAMNTEAFF.

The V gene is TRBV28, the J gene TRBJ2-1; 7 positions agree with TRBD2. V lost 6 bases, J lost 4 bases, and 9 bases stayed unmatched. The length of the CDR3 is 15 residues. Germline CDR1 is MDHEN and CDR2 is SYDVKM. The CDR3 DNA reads TGTGCCAGCAGGGGAGGCCTAGCGGCTTACAATGAGCAGTTCTTC. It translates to CASRGGLAAYNEQFF.

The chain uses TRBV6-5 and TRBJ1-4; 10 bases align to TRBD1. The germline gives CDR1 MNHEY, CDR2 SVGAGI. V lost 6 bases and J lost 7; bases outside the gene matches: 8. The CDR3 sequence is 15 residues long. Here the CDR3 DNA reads TGTGCCAGCAGGGGACGGGACAGGGGACCTGAAAAACTGTTTTTT. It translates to CASRGRDRGPEKLFF.

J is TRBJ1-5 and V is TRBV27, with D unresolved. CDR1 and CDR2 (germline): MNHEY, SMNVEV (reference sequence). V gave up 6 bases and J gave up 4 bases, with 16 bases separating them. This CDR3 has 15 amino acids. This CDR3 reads CASSDRGSRNQPQHF. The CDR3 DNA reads TGTGCCAGCAGCGATCGGGGTTCGAGGAATCAGCCCCAGCATTTT.

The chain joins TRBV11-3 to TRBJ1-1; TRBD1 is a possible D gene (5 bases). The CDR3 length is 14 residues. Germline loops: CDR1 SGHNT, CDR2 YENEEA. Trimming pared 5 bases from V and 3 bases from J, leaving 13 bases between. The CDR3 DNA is TGTGCCAGCAGCACCCAGGGAGGGGACACTGAAGCTTTCTTT. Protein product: CASSTQGGDTEAFF.

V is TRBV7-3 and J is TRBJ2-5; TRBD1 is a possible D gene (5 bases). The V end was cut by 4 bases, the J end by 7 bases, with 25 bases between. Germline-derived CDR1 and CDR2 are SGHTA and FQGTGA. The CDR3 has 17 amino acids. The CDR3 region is CASSSPPDRACGWTQYF. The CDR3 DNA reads TGTGCCAGCAGCTCCCCCCCTGACAGAGCTTGTGGTTGGACCCAGTACTTC.

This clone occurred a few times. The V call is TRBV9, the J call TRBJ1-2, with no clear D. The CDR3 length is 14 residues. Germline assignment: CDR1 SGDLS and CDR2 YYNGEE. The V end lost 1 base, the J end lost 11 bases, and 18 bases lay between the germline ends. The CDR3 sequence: CASSVNERADSYTF. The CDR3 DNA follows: TGTGCCAGCAGCGTAAACGAGCGGGCGGATAGTTACACCTTC. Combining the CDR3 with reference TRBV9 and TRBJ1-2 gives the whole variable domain DSGVTQTPKHLITATGQRVTLRCSPRSGDLSVYWYQQSLDQGLQFLIQYYNGEERAKGNILERFSAQQFPDLHSELNLSSLELGDSALYFCASSVNERADSYTFGSGTRLTVV.

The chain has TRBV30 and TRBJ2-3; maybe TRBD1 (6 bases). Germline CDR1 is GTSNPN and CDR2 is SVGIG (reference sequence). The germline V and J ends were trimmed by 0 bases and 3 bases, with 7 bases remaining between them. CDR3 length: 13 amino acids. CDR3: CAWSVTGTDTQYF. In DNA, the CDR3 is TGTGCCTGGAGTGTCACAGGGACAGATACGCAGTATTTT.

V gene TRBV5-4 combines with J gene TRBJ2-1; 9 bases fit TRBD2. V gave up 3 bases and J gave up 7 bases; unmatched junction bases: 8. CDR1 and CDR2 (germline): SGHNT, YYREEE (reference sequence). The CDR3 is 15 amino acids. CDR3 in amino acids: CASSSSGKPGNEQFF. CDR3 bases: TGTGCCAGCAGCTCTAGCGGGAAGCCGGGGAATGAGCAGTTCTTC.

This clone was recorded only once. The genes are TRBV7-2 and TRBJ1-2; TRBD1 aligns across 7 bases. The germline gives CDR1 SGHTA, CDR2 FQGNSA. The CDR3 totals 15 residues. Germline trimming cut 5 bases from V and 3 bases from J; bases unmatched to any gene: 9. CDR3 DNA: TGTGCCAGCAGCACCTTTCACCAGGGGGACTATGGCTACACCTTC. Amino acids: CASSTFHQGDYGYTF.

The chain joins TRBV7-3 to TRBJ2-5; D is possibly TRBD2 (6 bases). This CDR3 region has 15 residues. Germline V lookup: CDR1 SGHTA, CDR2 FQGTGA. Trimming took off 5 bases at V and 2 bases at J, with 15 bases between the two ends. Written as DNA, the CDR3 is TGTGCCAGCAGCACCGGTACGGGGAGGCAAGAGACCCAGTACTTC. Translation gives CASSTGTGRQETQYF.

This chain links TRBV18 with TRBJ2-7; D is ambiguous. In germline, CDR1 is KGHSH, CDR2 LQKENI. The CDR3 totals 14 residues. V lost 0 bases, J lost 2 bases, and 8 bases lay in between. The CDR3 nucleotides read TGTGCCAGCTCACCACCTTCTCTTCCCTACGAGCAGTACTTC. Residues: CASSPPSLPYEQYF.

The CDR3 protein is CASRGGLAGNNEQFF. The CDR3 nucleotides are TGCGCCAGCAGGGGGGGACTAGCGGGCAACAATGAGCAGTTCTTC. This sequence joins TRBV4-1 and TRBJ2-1; 12 bases map to TRBD2. V trimming: 6 bases; J trimming: 5 bases; junction bases outside the gene matches: 5. From germline, CDR1 is MGHRA and CDR2 YSYEKL. The CDR3 spans 15 residues.

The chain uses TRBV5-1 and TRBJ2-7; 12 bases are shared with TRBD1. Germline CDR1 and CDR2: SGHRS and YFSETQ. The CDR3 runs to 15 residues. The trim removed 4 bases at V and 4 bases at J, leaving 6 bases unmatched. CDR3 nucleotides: TGCGCCAGCAGCACGGGACAGGGGGCCGTTTACGAGCAGTACTTC. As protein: CASSTGQGAVYEQYF.

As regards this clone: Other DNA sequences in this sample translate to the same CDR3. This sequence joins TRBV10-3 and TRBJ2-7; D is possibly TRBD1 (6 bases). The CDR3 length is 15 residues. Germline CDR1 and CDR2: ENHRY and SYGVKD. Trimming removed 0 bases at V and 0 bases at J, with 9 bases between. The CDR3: CAISESTGSSYEQYF. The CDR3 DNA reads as TGTGCCATCAGTGAGTCGACAGGTAGCTCCTACGAGCAGTACTTC.

The CDR3 DNA reads as TGTGCCAGCAGCGTTGGAAGGGGGGGCCCTTACGAGCAGTACTTC. This encodes CASSVGRGGPYEQYF. The chain couples TRBV5-8 to TRBJ2-7, with D possibly being TRBD2 (7 bases). Trimming stripped 4 bases from V and 4 bases from J, with 18 bases between. This CDR3 comprises 15 residues. Germline lookup yields CDR1 SGHTS and CDR2 YDEGEE.

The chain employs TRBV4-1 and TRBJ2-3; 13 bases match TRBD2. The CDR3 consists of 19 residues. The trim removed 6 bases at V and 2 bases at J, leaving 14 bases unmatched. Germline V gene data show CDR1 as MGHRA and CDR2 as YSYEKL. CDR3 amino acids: CASRGVLAGGLGATDTQYF. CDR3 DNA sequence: TGCGCCAGCAGAGGAGTACTAGCGGGAGGGTTAGGGGCCACAGATACGCAGTATTTT.